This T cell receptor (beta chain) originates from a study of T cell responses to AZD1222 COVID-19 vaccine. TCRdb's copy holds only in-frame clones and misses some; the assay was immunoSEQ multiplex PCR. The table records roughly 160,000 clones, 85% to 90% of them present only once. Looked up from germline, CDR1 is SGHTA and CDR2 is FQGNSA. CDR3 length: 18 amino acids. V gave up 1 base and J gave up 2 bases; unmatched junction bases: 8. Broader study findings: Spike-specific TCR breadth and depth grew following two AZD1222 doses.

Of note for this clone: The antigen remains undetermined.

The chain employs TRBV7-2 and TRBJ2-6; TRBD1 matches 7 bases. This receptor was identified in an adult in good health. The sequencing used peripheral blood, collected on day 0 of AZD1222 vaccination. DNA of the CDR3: TGTGCCAGCAGCTTAGTCGGGACAGTTCAGGCTGGGGCCAACGTCCTGACTTTC. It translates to CASSLVGTVQAGANVLTF. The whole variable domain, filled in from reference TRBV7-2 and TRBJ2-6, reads GAGVSQSPSNKVTEKGKDVELRCDPISGHTALYWYRQSLGQGLEFLIYFQGNSAPDKSGLPSDRFSAERTGGSVSTLTIQRTQQEDSAVYLCASSLVGTVQAGANVLTFGAGSRLTVL.